The clone carrying this T cell receptor beta chain was seen a handful of times. This sample stems from a study of CD4+ T cells in melanoma. Assay: immunoSEQ multiplex PCR; the TCRdb copy retains only in-frame clones and omits some. This sample has roughly 140,000 clones, with approximately 91% found just once. The CDR3 contains 15 residues. Germline V gene sequence: CDR1 MNHNS, CDR2 SASEGT. Trimming took 2 bases from V and 5 from J, leaving 15 bases between them. The sequence derives from a human donor with melanoma. This sequence joins TRBV6-1 and TRBJ1-2; possible D gene TRBD1, 5 bases. CDR3 in DNA: TGTGCCAGCAGTGAAATTTGGGACGCAGTATATGGCTACACCTTC. It encodes CASSEIWDAVYGYTF.